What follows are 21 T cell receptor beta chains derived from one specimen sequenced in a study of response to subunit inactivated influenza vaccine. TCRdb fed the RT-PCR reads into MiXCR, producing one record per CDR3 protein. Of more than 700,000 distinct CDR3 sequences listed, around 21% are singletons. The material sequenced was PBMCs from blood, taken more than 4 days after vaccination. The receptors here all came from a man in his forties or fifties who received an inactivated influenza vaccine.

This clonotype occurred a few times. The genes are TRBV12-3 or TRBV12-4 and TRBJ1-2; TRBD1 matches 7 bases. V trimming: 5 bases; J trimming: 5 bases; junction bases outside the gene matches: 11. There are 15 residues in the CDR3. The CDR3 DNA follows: TGTGCCAGCAGTCCCCGGGAGGGGGCAAGGTATGGCTACACCTTC. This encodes CASSPREGARYGYTF.

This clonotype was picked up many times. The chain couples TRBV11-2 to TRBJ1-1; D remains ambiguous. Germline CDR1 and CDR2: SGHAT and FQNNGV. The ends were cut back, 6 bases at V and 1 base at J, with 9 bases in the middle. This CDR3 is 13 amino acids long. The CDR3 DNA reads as TGTGCCAGCAGGCTCGAACAGAACACTGAAGCTTTCTTT. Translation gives CASRLEQNTEAFF.

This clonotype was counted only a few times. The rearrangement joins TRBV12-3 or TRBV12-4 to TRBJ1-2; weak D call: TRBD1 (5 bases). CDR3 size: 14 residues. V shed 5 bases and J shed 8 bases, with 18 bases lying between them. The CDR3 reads CASSPSGTPGGYTF. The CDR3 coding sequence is TGTGCCAGCAGTCCCTCCGGGACTCCTGGCGGCTACACCTTC.

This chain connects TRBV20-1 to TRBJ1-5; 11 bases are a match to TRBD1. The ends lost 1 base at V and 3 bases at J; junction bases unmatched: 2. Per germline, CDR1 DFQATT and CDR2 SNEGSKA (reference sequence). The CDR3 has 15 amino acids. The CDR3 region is CSARGTGGDNQPQHF. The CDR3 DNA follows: TGCAGTGCTAGAGGGACAGGGGGCGACAATCAGCCCCAGCATTTT.

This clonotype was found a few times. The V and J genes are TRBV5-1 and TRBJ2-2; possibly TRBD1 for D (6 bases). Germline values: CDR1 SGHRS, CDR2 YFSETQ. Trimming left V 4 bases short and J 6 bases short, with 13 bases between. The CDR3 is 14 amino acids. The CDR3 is CASSADSPSGELFF. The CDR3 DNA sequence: TGCGCCAGCAGCGCGGACAGCCCCTCCGGGGAGCTGTTTTTT.

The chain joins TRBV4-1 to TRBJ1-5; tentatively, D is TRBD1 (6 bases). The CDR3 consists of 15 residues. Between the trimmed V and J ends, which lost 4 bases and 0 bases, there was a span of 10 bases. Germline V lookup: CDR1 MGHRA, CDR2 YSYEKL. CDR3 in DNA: TGCGCCAGCAGCCGAAAGGGGGATAGCAATCAGCCCCAGCATTTT. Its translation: CASSRKGDSNQPQHF.

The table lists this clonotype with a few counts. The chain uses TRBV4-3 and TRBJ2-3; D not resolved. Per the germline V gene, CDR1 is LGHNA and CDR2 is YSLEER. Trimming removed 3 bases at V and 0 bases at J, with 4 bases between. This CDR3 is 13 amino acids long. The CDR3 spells CASSHKSTDTQYF. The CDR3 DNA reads TGCGCCAGCAGCCACAAAAGCACAGATACGCAGTATTTT.

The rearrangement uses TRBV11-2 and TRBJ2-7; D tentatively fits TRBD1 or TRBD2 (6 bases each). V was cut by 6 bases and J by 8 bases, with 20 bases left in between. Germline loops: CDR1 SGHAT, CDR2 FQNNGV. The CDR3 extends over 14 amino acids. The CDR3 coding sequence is TGTGCCAGCAGACCCCCCGGCGGGACATTCAAGCAGTACTTC. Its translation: CASRPPGGTFKQYF.

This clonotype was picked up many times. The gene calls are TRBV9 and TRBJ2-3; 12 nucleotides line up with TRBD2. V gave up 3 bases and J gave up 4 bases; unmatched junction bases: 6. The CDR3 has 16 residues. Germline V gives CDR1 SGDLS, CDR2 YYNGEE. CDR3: CASSGPLAGGADTQYF. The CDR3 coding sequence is TGTGCCAGCAGCGGACCACTAGCGGGGGGTGCAGATACGCAGTATTTT.

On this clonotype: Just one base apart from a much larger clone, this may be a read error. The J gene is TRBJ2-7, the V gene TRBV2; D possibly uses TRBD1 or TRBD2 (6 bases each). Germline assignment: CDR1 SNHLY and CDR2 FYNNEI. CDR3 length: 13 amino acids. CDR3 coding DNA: TGTGCCAGCAGTAGCCTCGGGGGCTACGAGCTGTACTTC. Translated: CASSSLGGYELYF.

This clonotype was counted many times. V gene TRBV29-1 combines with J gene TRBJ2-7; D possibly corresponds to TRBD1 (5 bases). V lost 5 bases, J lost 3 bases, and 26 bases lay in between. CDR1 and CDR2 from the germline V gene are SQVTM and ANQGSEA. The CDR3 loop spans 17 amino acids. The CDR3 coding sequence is TGCAGCGTTTCTGGTGTTCGGACAACTCCCGACCGCTACGAGCAGTACTTC. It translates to CSVSGVRTTPDRYEQYF.

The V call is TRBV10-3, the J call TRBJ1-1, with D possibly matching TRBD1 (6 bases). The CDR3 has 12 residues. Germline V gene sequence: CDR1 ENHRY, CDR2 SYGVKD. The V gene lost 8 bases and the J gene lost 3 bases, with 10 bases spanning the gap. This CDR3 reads CAIGQLDTEAFF. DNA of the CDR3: TGTGCCATCGGACAGTTGGACACTGAAGCTTTCTTT.

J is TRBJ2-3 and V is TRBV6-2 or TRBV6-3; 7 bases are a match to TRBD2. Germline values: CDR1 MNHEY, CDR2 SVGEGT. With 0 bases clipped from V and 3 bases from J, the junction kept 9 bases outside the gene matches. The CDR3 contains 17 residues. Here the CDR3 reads CASSYSIGAGDTDTQYF. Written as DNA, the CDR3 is TGTGCCAGCAGTTACTCGATCGGCGCGGGGGATACAGATACGCAGTATTTT.

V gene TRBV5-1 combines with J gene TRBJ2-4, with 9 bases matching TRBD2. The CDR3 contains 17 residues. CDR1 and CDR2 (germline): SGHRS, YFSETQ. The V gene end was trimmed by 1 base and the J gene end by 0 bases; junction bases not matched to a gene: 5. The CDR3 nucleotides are TGCGCCAGCAGCTTGCCTAGCGGGGCACTAGCCAAAAACATTCAGTACTTC. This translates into CASSLPSGALAKNIQYF. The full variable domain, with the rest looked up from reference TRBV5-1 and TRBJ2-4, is KAGVTQTPRYLIKTRGQQVTLSCSPISGHRSVSWYQQTPGQGLQFLFEYFSETQRNKGNFPGRFSGRQFSNSRSEMNVSTLELGDSALYLCASSLPSGALAKNIQYFGAGTRLSVL.

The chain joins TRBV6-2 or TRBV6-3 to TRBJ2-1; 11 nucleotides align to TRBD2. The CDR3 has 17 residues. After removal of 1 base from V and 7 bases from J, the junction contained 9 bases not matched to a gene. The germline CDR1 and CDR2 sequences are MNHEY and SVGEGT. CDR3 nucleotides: TGTGCCAGCAGTTACTTCCGACTAGCGGGGCGGAGAAATGAGCAGTTCTTC. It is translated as CASSYFRLAGRRNEQFF.

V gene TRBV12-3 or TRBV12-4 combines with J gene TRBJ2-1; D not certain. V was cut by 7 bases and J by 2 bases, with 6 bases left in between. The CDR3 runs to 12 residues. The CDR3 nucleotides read TGTGCCAGCACGGAAACCTACAATGAGCAGTTCTTC. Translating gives CASTETYNEQFF.

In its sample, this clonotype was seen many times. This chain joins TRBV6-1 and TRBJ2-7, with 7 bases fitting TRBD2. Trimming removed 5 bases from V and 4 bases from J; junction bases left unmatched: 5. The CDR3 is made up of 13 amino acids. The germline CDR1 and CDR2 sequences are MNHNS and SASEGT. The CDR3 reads CASSPGGSYEQYF. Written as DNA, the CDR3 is TGTGCCAGCAGTCCCGGGGGGTCTTACGAGCAGTACTTC.

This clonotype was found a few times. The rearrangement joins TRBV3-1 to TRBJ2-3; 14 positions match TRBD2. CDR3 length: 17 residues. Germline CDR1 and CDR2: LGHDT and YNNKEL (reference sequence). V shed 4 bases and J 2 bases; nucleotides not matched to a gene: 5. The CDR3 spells CASSRGLAGGSTDTQYF. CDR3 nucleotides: TGTGCCAGCAGCCGCGGACTAGCGGGAGGCTCCACAGATACGCAGTATTTT.

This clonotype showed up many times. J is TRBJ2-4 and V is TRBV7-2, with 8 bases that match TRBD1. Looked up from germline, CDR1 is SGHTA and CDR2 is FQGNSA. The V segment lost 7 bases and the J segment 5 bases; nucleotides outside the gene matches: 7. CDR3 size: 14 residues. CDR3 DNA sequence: TGTGCCAGCACCCTGGACAGGGTCCAAAACATTCAGTACTTC. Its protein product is CASTLDRVQNIQYF. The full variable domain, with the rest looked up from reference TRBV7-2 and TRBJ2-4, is GAGVSQSPSNKVTEKGKDVELRCDPISGHTALYWYRQSLGQGLEFLIYFQGNSAPDKSGLPSDRFSAERTGGSVSTLTIQRTQQEDSAVYLCASTLDRVQNIQYFGAGTRLSVL.

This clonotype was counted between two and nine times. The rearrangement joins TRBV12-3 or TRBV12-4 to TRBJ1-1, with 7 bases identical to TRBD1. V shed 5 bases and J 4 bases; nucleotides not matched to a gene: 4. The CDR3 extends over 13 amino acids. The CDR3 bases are TGTGCCAGCAGTCAACAGGGGATCACTGAAGCTTTCTTT. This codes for CASSQQGITEAFF.

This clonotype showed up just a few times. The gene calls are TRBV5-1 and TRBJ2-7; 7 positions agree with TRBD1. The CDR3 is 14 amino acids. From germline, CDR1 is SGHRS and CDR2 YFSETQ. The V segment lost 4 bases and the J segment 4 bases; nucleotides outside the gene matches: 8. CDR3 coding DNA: TGCGCCAGCAGCCCCCGGGACAGTGCTTACGAGCAGTACTTC. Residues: CASSPRDSAYEQYF.